The 7 T cell receptor beta chains below come from one sample, sequenced in a study of blood T cells in healthy people across ages (dated by TCRdb to between 2015 and 2017). The library was produced with 5' RACE. The listed sequencing device is Illumina HiSeq 2500. The second PCR ran for about 6 to 11 cycles and used a J-beta primer mix along with a sample-barcoded 5' primer. In TCRdb, the public reads were trimmed at Q25 with fastp and aligned with MiXCR, with productive beta chains retained. A single entry per CDR3 protein holds the most common genes and DNA from its merged rows. This sample gives some 1.5 million distinct CDR3 sequences in total; 42% of them show up just once. The ten largest clones take up around 4% of the sample. Sequenced sample: blood. These receptors all come from a woman younger than 30 in good health.

This clonotype was counted only a few times. This sequence joins TRBV11-2 and TRBJ1-2; 7 bases map to TRBD1. V lost 5 bases and J lost 2; bases outside the gene matches: 8. Germline CDR1 is SGHAT and CDR2 is FQNNGV. The CDR3 covers 15 residues. The CDR3 DNA reads TGTGCCAGCAGCCCCCTCCAGGGACAGAACTATGGCTACACCTTC. Its translation: CASSPLQGQNYGYTF.

Only a few counts were recorded for this clonotype. J is TRBJ1-5 and V is TRBV5-1, with a possible D match to TRBD1 (6 bases). The CDR3 has 16 residues. Trimming removed 0 bases from V and 0 bases from J, with 10 bases in between. Germline loops: CDR1 SGHRS, CDR2 YFSETQ. CDR3 sequence reads: CASSLVPGVSNQPQHF. In DNA form, the CDR3 reads TGCGCCAGCAGCTTGGTTCCAGGGGTTAGCAATCAGCCCCAGCATTTT.

This clonotype was seen a few times. V and J are TRBV27 and TRBJ1-2, with D perhaps matching TRBD1 (5 bases). Germline V CDR1 and CDR2: MNHEY, SMNVEV (reference sequence). The germline V and J ends were trimmed by 0 bases and 2 bases, with 13 bases remaining between them. The CDR3 covers 16 residues. This chain's CDR3 is CASSLSGAAGNYGYTF. CDR3 coding DNA: TGTGCCAGCAGTTTATCAGGGGCGGCAGGCAACTATGGCTACACCTTC.

The rearrangement uses TRBV19 and TRBJ1-2; D not certain. The germline gives CDR1 LNHDA, CDR2 SQIVND (reference sequence). The CDR3 has 13 residues. V was cut by 7 bases and J by 3 bases, with 12 bases left in between. CDR3 bases: TGTGCCAGTACCCCGGACCTTGACTATGGCTACACCTTC. Encoded protein: CASTPDLDYGYTF. The entire variable domain, with the rest obtained from reference TRBV19 and TRBJ1-2, is as follows: DGGITQSPKYLFRKEGQNVTLSCEQNLNHDAMYWYRQDPGQGLRLIYYSQIVNDFQKGDIAEGYSVSREKKESFPLTVTSAQKNPTAFYLCASTPDLDYGYTFGSGTRLTVV.

The chain recombines TRBV29-1 with TRBJ2-1; the D call may be TRBD1 or TRBD2 (5 bases each). Germline V CDR1 and CDR2: SQVTM, ANQGSEA. Trimming removed 5 bases from V and 2 bases from J, with 10 bases in between. The CDR3 has 13 amino acids. The CDR3 sequence: CSVFQGAYNEQFF. The DNA of the CDR3 is TGCAGCGTTTTCCAGGGAGCCTACAATGAGCAGTTCTTC.

The rearrangement joins TRBV10-3 to TRBJ1-2; D possibly corresponds to TRBD1 (5 bases). V was cut by 3 bases and J by 5 bases, with 7 bases left in between. Germline V gives CDR1 ENHRY, CDR2 SYGVKD. The CDR3 sequence is 12 residues long. CDR3 in DNA: TGTGCCATCAGTGACGGGGGTTATGGCTACACCTTC. It yields the protein CAISDGGYGYTF.

The genes are TRBV20-1 and TRBJ1-5; 7 bases map to TRBD1. The V gene end was trimmed by 0 bases and the J gene end by 7 bases; junction bases not matched to a gene: 3. Germline V gene data show CDR1 as DFQATT and CDR2 as SNEGSKA (reference sequence). The CDR3 contains 13 residues. CDR3 residues: CSARERQGQPQHF. The CDR3 bases are TGCAGTGCTAGAGAGCGACAGGGCCAGCCCCAGCATTTT.